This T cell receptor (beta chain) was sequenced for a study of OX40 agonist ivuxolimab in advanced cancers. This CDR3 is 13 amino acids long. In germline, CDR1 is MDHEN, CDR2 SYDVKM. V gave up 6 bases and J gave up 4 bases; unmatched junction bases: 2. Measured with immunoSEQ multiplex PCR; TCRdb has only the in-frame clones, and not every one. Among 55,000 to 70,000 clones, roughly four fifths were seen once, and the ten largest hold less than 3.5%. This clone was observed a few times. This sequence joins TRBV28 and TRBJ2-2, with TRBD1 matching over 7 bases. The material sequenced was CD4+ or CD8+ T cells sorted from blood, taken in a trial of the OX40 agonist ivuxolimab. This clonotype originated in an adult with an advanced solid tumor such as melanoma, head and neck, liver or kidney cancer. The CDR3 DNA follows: TGTGCCAGCAGCACAGGGGCCACCGGGGAGCTGTTTTTT. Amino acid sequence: CASSTGATGELFF.